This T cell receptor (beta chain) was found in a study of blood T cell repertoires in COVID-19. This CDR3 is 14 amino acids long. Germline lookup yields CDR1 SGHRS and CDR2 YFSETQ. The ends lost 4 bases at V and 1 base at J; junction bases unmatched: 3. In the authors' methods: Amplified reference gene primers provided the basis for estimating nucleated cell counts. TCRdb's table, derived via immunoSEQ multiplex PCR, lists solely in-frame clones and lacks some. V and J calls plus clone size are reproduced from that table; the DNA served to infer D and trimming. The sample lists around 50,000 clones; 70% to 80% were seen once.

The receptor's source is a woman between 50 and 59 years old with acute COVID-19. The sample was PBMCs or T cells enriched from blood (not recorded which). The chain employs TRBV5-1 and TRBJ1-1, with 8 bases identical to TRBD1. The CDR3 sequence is CASSATGGNTEAFF. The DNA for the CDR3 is TGCGCCAGCAGCGCAACAGGGGGGAACACTGAAGCTTTCTTT.